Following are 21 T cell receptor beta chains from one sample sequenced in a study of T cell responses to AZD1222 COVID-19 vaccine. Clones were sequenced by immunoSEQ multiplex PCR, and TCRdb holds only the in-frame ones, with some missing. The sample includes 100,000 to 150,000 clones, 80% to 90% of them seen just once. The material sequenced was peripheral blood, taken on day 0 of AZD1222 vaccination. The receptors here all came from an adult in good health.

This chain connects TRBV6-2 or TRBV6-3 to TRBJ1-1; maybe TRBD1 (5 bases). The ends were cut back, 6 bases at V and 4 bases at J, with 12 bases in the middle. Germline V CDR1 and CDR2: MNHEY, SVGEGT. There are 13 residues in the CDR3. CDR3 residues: CASSLGGVTEAFF. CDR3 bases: TGTGCCAGCAGCCTCGGGGGTGTCACTGAAGCTTTCTTT.

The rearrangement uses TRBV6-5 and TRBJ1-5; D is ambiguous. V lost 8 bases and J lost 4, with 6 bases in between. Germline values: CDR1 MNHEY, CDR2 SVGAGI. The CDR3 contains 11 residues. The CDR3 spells CASRRNQPQHF. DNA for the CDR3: TGTGCCAGCCGTCGGAATCAGCCCCAGCATTTT.

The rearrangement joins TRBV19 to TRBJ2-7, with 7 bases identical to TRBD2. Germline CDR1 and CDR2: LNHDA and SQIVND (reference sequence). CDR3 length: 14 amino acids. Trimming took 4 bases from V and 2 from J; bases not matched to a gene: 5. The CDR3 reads CASSTSGMTYEQYF. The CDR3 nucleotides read TGTGCCAGTAGTACTAGCGGAATGACCTACGAGCAGTACTTC.

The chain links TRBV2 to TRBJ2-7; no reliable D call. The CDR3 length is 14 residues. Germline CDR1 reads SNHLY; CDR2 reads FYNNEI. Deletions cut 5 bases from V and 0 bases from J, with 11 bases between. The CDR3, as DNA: TGTGCCAGCAGTCTGGAACCATACTCCTACGAGCAGTACTTC. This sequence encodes CASSLEPYSYEQYF.

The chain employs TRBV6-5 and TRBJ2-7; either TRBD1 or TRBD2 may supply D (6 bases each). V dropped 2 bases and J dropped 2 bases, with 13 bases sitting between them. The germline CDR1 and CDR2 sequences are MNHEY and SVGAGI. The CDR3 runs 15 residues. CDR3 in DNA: TGTGCCAGCAGTTACGACGGGGGCCCTACCTACGAGCAGTACTTC. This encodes CASSYDGGPTYEQYF.

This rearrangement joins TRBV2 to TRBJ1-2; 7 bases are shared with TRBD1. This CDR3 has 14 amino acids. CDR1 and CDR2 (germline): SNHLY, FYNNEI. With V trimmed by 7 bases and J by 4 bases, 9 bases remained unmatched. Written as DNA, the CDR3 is TGTGCCAGCACGGAAGACAGGGATGTCTATGGCTACACCTTC. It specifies CASTEDRDVYGYTF.

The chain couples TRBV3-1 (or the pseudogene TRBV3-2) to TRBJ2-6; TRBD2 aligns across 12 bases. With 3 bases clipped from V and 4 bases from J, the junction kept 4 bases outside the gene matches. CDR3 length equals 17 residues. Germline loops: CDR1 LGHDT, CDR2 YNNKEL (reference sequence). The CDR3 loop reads CASSHGLAGSGANVLTF. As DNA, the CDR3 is TGTGCCAGCAGCCATGGACTAGCGGGGTCCGGGGCCAACGTCCTGACTTTC.

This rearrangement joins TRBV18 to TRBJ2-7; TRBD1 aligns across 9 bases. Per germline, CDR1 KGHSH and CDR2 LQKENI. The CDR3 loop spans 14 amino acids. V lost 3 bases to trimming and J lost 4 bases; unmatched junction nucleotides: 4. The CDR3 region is CASSPGQGRYEQYF. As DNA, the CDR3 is TGTGCCAGCTCACCTGGACAGGGGAGGTACGAGCAGTACTTC.

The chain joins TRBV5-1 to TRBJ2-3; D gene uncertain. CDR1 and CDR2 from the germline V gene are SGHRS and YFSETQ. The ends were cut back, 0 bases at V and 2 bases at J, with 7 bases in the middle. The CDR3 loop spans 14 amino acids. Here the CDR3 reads CASSLDSFTDTQYF. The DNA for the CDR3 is TGCGCCAGCAGCTTGGACAGCTTCACAGATACGCAGTATTTT.

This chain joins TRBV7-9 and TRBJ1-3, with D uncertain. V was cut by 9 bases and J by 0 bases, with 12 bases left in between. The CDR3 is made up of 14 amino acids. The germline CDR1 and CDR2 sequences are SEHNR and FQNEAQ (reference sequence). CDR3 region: CASSQYVSGNTIYF. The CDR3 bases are TGTGCCAGTAGCCAGTACGTCTCTGGAAACACCATATATTTT.

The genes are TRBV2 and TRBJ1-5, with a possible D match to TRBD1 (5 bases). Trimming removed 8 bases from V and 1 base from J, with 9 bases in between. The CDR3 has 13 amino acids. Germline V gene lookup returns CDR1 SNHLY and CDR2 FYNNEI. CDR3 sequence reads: CASDGGSNQPQHF. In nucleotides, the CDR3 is TGTGCCAGCGATGGGGGGAGCAATCAGCCCCAGCATTTT.

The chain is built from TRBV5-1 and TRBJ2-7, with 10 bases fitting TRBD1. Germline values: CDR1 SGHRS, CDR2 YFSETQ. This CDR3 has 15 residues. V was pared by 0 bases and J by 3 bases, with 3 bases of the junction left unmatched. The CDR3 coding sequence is TGCGCCAGCAGCTTGGCGGGACAGGGGTTCTACGAGCAGTACTTC. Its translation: CASSLAGQGFYEQYF.

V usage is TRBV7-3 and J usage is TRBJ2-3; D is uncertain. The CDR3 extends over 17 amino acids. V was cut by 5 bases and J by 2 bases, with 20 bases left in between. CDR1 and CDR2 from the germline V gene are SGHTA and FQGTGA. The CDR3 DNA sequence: TGTGCCAGCAGCCCAGTTGGGGTTACACACAACACAGATACGCAGTATTTT. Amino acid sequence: CASSPVGVTHNTDTQYF.

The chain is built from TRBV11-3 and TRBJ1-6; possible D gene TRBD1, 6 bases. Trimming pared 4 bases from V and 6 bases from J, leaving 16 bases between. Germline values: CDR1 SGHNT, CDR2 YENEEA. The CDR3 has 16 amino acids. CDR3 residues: CASSSRTETANSPLHF. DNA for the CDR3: TGTGCCAGCAGCTCAAGGACAGAAACAGCTAATTCACCCCTCCACTTT. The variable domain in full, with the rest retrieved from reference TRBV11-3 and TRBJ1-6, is EAGVVQSPRYKIIEKKQPVAFWCNPISGHNTLYWYLQNLGQGPELLIRYENEEAVDDSQLPKDRFSAERLKGVDSTLKIQPAELGDSAVYLCASSSRTETANSPLHFGNGTRLTVT.

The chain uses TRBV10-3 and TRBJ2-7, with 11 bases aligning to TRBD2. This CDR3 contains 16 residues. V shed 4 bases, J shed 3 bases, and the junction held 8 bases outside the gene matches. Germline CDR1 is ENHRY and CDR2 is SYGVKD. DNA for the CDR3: TGTGCCATCAGTGTGGGGGGACTAGCGGATAACTACGAGCAGTACTTC. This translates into CAISVGGLADNYEQYF.

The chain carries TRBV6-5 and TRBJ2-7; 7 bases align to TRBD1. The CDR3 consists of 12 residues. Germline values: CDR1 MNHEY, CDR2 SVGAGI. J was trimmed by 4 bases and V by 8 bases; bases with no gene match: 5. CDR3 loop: CASAQGQYEQYF. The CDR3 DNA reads TGTGCCAGCGCACAGGGGCAGTACGAGCAGTACTTC.

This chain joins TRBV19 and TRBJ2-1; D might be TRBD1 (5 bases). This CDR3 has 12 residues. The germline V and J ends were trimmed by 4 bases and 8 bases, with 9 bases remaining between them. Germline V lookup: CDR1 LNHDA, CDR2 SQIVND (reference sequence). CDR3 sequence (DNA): TGTGCCAGTAGTACCCAGGGCGATGAGCAGTTCTTC. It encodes CASSTQGDEQFF. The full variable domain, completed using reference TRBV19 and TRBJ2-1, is DGGITQSPKYLFRKEGQNVTLSCEQNLNHDAMYWYRQDPGQGLRLIYYSQIVNDFQKGDIAEGYSVSREKKESFPLTVTSAQKNPTAFYLCASSTQGDEQFFGPGTRLTVL.

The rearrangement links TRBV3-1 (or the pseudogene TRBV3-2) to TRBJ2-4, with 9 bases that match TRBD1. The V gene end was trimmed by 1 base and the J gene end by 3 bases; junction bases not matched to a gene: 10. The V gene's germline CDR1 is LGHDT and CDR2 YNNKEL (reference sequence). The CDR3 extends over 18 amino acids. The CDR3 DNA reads TGTGCCAGCAGCCAAGCATTCTACAGGGGGCTTGTCAAAAACATTCAGTACTTC. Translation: CASSQAFYRGLVKNIQYF.

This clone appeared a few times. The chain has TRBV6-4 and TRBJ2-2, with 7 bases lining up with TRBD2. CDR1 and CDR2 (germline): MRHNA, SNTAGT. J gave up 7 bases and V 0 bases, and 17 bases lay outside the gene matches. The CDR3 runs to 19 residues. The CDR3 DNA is TGTGCCAGCAGTGACTCGAGGTGGGGAGCGGGACCGACCTGCGGGGAGCTGTTTTTT. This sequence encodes CASSDSRWGAGPTCGELFF.

CDR3 bases: TGTGCCAGCTCATTGGGGACAGACAACACTGAAGCTTTCTTT. Its translation is CASSLGTDNTEAFF. The rearrangement links TRBV18 to TRBJ1-1, with 7 positions matching TRBD1. Germline V CDR1 and CDR2: KGHSH, LQKENI. This CDR3 region has 14 residues. V lost 5 bases and J lost 2; bases outside the gene matches: 5.

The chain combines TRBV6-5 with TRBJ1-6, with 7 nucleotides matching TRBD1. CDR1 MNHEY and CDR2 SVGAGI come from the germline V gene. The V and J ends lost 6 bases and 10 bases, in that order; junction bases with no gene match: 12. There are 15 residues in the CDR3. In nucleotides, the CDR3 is TGTGCCAGCAGACCTTCTAGGGGGCGTCAATCACCCCTCCACTTT. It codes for CASRPSRGRQSPLHF.